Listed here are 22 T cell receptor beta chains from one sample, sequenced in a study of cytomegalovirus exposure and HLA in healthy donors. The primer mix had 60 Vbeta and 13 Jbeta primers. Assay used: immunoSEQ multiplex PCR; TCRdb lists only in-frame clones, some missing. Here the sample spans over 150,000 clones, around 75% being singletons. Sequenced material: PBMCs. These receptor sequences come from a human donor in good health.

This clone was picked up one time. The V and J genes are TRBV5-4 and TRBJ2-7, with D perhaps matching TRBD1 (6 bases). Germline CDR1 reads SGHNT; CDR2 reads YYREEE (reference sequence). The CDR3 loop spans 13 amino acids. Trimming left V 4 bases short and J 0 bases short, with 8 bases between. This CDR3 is CASSQGISYEQYF. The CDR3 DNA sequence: TGTGCCAGCAGCCAGGGGATCTCCTACGAGCAGTACTTC. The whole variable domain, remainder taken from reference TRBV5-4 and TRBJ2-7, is ETGVTQSPTHLIKTRGQQVTLRCSSQSGHNTVSWYQQALGQGPQFIFQYYREEENGRGNFPPRFSGLQFPNYSSELNVNALELDDSALYLCASSQGISYEQYFGPGTRLTVT.

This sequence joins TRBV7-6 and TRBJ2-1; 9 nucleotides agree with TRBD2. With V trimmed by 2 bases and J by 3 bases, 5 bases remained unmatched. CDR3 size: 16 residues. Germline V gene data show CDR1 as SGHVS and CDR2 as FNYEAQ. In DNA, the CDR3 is TGTGCCAGCAGCTTATCTGCGGGGGGGAGCTACAATGAGCAGTTCTTC. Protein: CASSLSAGGSYNEQFF.

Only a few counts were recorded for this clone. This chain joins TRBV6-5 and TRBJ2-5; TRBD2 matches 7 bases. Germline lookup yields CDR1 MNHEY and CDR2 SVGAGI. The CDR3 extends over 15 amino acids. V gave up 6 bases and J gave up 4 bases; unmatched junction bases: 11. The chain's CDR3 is CASSSLANGPETQYF. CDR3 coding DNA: TGTGCCAGCAGCTCACTAGCGAATGGCCCAGAGACCCAGTACTTC.

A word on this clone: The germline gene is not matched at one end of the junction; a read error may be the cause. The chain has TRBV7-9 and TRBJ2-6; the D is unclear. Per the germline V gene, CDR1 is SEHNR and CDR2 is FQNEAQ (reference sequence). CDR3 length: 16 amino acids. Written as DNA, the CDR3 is TGTTCCAGCAGCCCAACAGTTTTCTCTGGGGCCAACGTCCTGACTTTC. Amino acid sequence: CSSSPTVFSGANVLTF.

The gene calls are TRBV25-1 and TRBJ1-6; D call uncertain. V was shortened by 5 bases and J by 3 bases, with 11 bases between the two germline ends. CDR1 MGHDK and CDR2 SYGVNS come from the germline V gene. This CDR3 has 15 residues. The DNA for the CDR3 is TGTGCCAGCAGTCCGTTAGGAGGCTATAATTCACCCCTCCACTTT. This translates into CASSPLGGYNSPLHF.

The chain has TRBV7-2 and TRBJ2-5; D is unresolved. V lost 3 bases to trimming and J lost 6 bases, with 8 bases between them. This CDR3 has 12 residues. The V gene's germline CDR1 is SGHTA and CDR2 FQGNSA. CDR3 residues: CASSLAPKTQYF. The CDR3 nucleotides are TGTGCCAGCAGCTTGGCTCCCAAGACCCAGTACTTC. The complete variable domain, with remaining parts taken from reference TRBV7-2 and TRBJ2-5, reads GAGVSQSPSNKVTEKGKDVELRCDPISGHTALYWYRQSLGQGLEFLIYFQGNSAPDKSGLPSDRFSAERTGGSVSTLTIQRTQQEDSAVYLCASSLAPKTQYFGPGTRLLVL.

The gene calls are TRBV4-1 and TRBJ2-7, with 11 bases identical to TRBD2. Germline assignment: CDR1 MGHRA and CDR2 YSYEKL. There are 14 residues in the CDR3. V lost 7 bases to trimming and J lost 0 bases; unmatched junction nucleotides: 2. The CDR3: CASKLAGDSYEQYF. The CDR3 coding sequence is TGCGCCAGCAAACTAGCGGGGGACTCCTACGAGCAGTACTTC.

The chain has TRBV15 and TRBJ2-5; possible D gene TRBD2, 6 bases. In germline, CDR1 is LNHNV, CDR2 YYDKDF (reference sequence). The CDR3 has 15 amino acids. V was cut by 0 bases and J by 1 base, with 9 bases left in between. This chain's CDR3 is CATSRERRGQETQYF. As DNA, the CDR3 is TGTGCCACCAGCAGAGAGAGGAGGGGCCAAGAGACCCAGTACTTC. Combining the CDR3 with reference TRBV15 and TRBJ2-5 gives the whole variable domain DAMVIQNPRYQVTQFGKPVTLSCSQTLNHNVMYWYQQKSSQAPKLLFHYYDKDFNNEADTPDNFQSRRPNTSFCFLDIRSPGLGDTAMYLCATSRERRGQETQYFGPGTRLLVL.

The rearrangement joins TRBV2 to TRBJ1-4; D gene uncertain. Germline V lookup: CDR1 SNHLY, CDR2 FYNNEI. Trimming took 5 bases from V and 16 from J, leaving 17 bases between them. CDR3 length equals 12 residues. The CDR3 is CASSKDYLNTFF. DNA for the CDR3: TGTGCCAGCAGTAAAGACTACTTAAATACGTTTTTT.

CDR3 sequence: CASSYLQGNYGYTF. CDR3 DNA: TGTGCCAGCAGTTACTTACAGGGTAACTATGGCTACACCTTC. This chain connects TRBV6-6 to TRBJ1-2; maybe TRBD1 (6 bases). The CDR3 contains 14 residues. Germline values: CDR1 MNHNY, CDR2 SVGAGI (reference sequence). V was clipped by 1 base and J by 1 base, with 7 bases between them.

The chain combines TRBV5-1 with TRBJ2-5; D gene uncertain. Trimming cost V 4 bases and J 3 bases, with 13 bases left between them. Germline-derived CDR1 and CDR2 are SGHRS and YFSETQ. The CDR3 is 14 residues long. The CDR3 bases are TGCGCCAGCAGCCCCGGGTCCATGAAAGAGACCCAGTACTTC. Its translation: CASSPGSMKETQYF.

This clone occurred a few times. The CDR3 DNA reads TGTGCCAGCAGTTACTCAGACGAAGGGGGCCGGGAGACCCAGTACTTC. It yields the protein CASSYSDEGGRETQYF. The chain employs TRBV6-5 and TRBJ2-5; 7 bases fit TRBD1. CDR1 and CDR2 from the germline V gene are MNHEY and SVGAGI. V was clipped by 0 bases and J by 5 bases; unmatched bases: 9. The length of the CDR3 is 16 residues.

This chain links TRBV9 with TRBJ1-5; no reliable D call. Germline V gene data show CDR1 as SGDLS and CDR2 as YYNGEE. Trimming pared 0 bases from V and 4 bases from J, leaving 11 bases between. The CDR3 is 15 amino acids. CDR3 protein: CASSVGGGRNQPQHF. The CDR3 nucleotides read TGTGCCAGCAGCGTAGGCGGCGGTAGAAATCAGCCCCAGCATTTT.

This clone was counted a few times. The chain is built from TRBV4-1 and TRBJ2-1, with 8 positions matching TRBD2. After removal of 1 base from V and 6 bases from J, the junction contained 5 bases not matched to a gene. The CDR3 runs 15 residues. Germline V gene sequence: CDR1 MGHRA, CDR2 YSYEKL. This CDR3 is CASSQVSGEVNEQFF. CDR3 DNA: TGCGCCAGCAGCCAAGTTAGCGGGGAAGTCAATGAGCAGTTCTTC.

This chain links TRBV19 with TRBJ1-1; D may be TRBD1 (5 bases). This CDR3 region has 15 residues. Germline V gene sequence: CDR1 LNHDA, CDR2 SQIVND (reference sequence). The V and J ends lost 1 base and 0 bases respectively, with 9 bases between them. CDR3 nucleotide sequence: TGTGCCAGTAGTATAGTGAACAGGTTGAACACTGAAGCTTTCTTT. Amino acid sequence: CASSIVNRLNTEAFF.

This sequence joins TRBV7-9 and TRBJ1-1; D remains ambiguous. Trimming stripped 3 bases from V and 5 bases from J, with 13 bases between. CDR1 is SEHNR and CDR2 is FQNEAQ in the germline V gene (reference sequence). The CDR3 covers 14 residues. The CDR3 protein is CASSFVSGETEAFF. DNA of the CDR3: TGTGCCAGCAGCTTTGTCTCTGGGGAGACTGAAGCTTTCTTT.

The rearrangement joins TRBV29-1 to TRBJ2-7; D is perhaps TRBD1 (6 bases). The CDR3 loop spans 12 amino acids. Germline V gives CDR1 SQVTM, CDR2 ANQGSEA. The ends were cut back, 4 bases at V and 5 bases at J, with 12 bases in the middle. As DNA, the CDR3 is TGCAGCGTTGTCCCCCCAGGGGACGAGCAGTACTTC. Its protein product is CSVVPPGDEQYF.

CDR3 nucleotides: TGCGCCAGCAGTCAAGGCCCTGGGGGACAGGGGTTTGGCTACACCTTC. Translated, it gives CASSQGPGGQGFGYTF. The genes are TRBV23-1 and TRBJ1-2; 10 bases agree with TRBD1. TRBV23-1 is annotated as an ORF whose role is uncertain. This CDR3 is built from 16 residues. V lost 2 bases, J lost 7 bases, and 10 bases stayed unmatched.

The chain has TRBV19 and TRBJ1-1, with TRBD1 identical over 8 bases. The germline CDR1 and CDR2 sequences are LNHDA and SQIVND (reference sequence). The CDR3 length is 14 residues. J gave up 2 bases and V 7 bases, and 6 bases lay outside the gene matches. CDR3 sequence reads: CASTQTGDNTEAFF. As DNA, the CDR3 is TGTGCCAGTACGCAGACAGGGGATAACACTGAAGCTTTCTTT.

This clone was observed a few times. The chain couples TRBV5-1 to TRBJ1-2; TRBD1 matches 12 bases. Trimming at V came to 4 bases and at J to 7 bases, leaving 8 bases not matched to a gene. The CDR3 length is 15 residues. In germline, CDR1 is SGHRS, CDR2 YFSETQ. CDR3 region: CASSSTGTGGCGYTF. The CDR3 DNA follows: TGCGCCAGCAGCAGTACCGGGACAGGGGGCTGTGGCTACACCTTC.

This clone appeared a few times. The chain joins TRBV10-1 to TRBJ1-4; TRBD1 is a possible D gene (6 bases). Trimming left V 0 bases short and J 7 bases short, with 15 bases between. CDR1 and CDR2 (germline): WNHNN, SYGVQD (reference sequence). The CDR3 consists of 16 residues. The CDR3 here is CASSESLGHRGEKLFF. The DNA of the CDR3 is TGCGCCAGCAGTGAGTCTTTGGGACATAGGGGTGAAAAACTGTTTTTT.

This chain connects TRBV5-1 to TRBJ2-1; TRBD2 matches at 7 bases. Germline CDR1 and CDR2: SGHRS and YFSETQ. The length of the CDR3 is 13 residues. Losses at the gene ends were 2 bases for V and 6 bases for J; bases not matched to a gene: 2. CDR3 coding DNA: TGCGCCAGCAGCTTAGGGACTACCAATGAGCAGTTCTTC. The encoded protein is CASSLGTTNEQFF.